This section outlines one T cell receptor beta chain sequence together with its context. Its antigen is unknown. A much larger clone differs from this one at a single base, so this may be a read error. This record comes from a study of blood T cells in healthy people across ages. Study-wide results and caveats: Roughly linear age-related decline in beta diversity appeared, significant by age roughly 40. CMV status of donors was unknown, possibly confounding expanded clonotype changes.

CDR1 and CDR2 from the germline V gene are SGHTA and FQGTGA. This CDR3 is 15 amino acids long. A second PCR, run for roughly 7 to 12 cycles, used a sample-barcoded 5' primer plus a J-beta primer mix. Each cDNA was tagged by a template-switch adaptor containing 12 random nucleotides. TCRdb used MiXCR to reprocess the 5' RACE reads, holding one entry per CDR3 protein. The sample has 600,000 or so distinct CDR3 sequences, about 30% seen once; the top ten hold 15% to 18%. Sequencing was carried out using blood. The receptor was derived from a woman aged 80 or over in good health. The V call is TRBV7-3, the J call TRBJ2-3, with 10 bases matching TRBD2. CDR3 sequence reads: CACSSAGGPTDTQYF. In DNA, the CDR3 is TGTGCCTGCAGCTCAGCGGGGGGGCCGACAGATACGCAGTATTTT.